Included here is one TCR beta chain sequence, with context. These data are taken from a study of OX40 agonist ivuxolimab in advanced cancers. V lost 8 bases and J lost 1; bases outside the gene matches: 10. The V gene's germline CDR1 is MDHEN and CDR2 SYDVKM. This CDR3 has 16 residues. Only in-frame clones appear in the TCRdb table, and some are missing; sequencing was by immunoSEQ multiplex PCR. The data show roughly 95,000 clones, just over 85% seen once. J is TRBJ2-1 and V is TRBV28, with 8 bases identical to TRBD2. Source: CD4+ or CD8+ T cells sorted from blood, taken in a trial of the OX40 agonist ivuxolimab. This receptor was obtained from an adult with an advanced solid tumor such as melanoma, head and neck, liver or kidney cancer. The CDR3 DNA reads TGTGCCAGCGGAAGCGGGAGTGCTCGGTCCTACAATGAGCAGTTCTTC. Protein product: CASGSGSARSYNEQFF.